The 29 T cell receptor beta chains presented below share a single source sample, sequenced in a study of T cell responses to AZD1222 COVID-19 vaccine. TCRdb's table, derived via immunoSEQ multiplex PCR, lists solely in-frame clones and lacks some. The sample includes about 99,000 clones, nearly 90% seen only once; the top ten take approximately 3%. The sample in question was peripheral blood, obtained on day 0 of AZD1222 vaccination. These receptor sequences come from an adult in good health.

The rearrangement joins TRBV6-1 to TRBJ2-5; the D call may be TRBD1 or TRBD2 (5 bases each). Trimming took 2 bases from V and 5 from J, leaving 9 bases between them. Germline V CDR1 and CDR2: MNHNS, SASEGT. The CDR3 loop spans 13 amino acids. The DNA for the CDR3 is TGTGCCAGCAGTGAACCGGGGCGGGAGACCCAGTACTTC. Amino acids: CASSEPGRETQYF.

The chain carries TRBV21-1 and TRBJ2-7; the table's D call of TRBD1 was not tested on the DNA. TRBV21-1 constitutes a pseudogene. The CDR3 has 15 residues. The CDR3 is CASDSQGQKDHEQYV. In DNA, the CDR3 is TGTGCCAGCGACTCGCAGGGACAGAAAGACCACGAGCAGTACGTC.

The chain uses TRBV6-6 and TRBJ1-1; 7 positions match TRBD1. This CDR3 region has 14 residues. V lost 6 bases and J lost 3; bases outside the gene matches: 7. Per the germline V gene, CDR1 is MNHNY and CDR2 is SVGAGI (reference sequence). CDR3 nucleotide sequence: TGTGCCAGCAGAGGGCAGGGGGTACACACTGAAGCTTTCTTT. Its translation: CASRGQGVHTEAFF.

The chain joins TRBV18 to TRBJ2-1; D remains ambiguous. V was cut by 3 bases and J by 9 bases, with 12 bases left in between. Per the germline V gene, CDR1 is KGHSH and CDR2 is LQKENI. CDR3 length: 13 amino acids. CDR3 amino acids: CASSPSVLAEQFF. The CDR3 DNA reads as TGTGCCAGCTCACCCTCAGTGTTGGCTGAGCAGTTCTTC.

The chain employs TRBV9 and TRBJ1-3; D gene ambiguous. V dropped 0 bases and J dropped 5 bases, with 12 bases sitting between them. The CDR3 runs 15 residues. Germline loops: CDR1 SGDLS, CDR2 YYNGEE. This CDR3 reads CASSVGPIPRNTIYF. The CDR3 region has the DNA TGTGCCAGCAGCGTAGGCCCAATCCCAAGAAACACCATATATTTT.

The chain joins TRBV6-1 to TRBJ2-1; 9 bases map to TRBD1. CDR3 length: 19 amino acids. CDR1 and CDR2 from the germline V gene are MNHNS and SASEGT. Unmatched junction bases numbered 17, after V lost 0 bases and J lost 8 bases. CDR3 DNA: TGTGCCAGCAGTGAAGCGCACAGGGGGCGCGGGGTTCGCTTCTATGAGCAGTTCTTC. Translated, it gives CASSEAHRGRGVRFYEQFF.

The chain combines TRBV6-5 with TRBJ1-2; the match to TRBD1 covers 10 bases. J lost 5 bases, V lost 6 bases, and 3 bases had no gene match. CDR3 length equals 13 residues. CDR1 and CDR2 (germline): MNHEY, SVGAGI. This CDR3 is CASRQGQGYGYTF. CDR3 nucleotides: TGTGCCAGCAGGCAGGGACAGGGGTATGGCTACACCTTC.

The chain links TRBV7-6 to TRBJ1-1; 7 bases map to TRBD1. Germline values: CDR1 SGHVS, CDR2 FNYEAQ. The CDR3 is 15 amino acids. J lost 3 bases, V lost 2 bases, and 6 bases had no gene match. In DNA, the CDR3 is TGTGCCAGCAGCTTACGACAGGGCGGGGACACTGAAGCTTTCTTT. It specifies CASSLRQGGDTEAFF.

This clone was recorded once. This rearrangement joins TRBV27 to TRBJ1-6; D perhaps matches TRBD1 (5 bases). Germline V gene data show CDR1 as MNHEY and CDR2 as SMNVEV (reference sequence). The ends were cut back, 4 bases at V and 2 bases at J, with 9 bases in the middle. CDR3 length equals 15 residues. The CDR3 bases are TGTGCCAGCAGTTCCCTAGGGGCCTATAATTCACCCCTCCACTTT. Protein sequence: CASSSLGAYNSPLHF.

There are a few counts of this clone. The chain employs TRBV18 and TRBJ2-1; perhaps D is TRBD1 or TRBD2 (6 bases each). Germline CDR1 is KGHSH and CDR2 is LQKENI. The CDR3 extends over 18 amino acids. V gave up 3 bases and J gave up 7 bases, with 25 bases separating them. CDR3 DNA sequence: TGTGCCAGCTCACCGCGACAACTTAGCGGCACCCAGGGGAATGAGCAGTTCTTC. Translated: CASSPRQLSGTQGNEQFF.

The chain carries TRBV6-5 and TRBJ1-2; a weak D match, TRBD1 (5 bases). This CDR3 contains 13 residues. V lost 6 bases, J lost 6 bases, and 14 bases lay in between. Germline V gene data show CDR1 as MNHEY and CDR2 as SVGAGI. The CDR3 protein is CASRGPGYDGYTF. CDR3 DNA sequence: TGTGCCAGCAGGGGGCCTGGATATGATGGCTACACCTTC.

The chain couples TRBV3-1 (or the pseudogene TRBV3-2) to TRBJ1-2; no clear D. The V gene lost 0 bases and the J gene lost 0 bases, with 11 bases spanning the gap. This CDR3 is 16 amino acids long. Germline loops: CDR1 LGHDT, CDR2 YNNKEL (reference sequence). CDR3 sequence: CASSQDWKRSNYGYTF. CDR3 nucleotides: TGTGCCAGCAGCCAAGATTGGAAGCGGTCTAACTATGGCTACACCTTC.

The chain employs TRBV5-6 and TRBJ2-2; 8 positions match TRBD1. Trimming at V came to 2 bases and at J to 5 bases, leaving 2 bases not matched to a gene. The CDR3 has 14 residues. Per the germline V gene, CDR1 is SGHDT and CDR2 is YYEEEE. The CDR3 coding sequence is TGTGCCAGCAGCTTCGGACAGGGAACCGGGGAGCTGTTTTTT. This translates into CASSFGQGTGELFF.

The chain carries TRBV6-5 and TRBJ1-1; D unclear. The germline CDR1 and CDR2 sequences are MNHEY and SVGAGI. Trimming took off 7 bases at V and 6 bases at J, with 9 bases between the two ends. CDR3 length: 11 residues. The CDR3 sequence: CASITGAEAFF. The CDR3, as DNA: TGTGCCAGCATAACGGGCGCTGAAGCTTTCTTT.

The chain employs TRBV9 and TRBJ1-3, with D unresolved. The CDR3 covers 17 residues. Germline lookup yields CDR1 SGDLS and CDR2 YYNGEE. The V end was cut by 4 bases, the J end by 0 bases, with 17 bases between. The CDR3 spells CASSSMGSMISGNTIYF. In DNA, the CDR3 is TGTGCCAGCAGCTCCATGGGTTCCATGATCTCTGGAAACACCATATATTTT.

The rearrangement links TRBV5-1 to TRBJ2-7; D gene uncertain. The CDR3 totals 14 residues. CDR1 SGHRS and CDR2 YFSETQ come from the germline V gene. The CDR3: CASSSFSLLDEQYV. The CDR3 DNA sequence: TGTGCCAGCAGCTCTTTTAGCTTACTCGACGAGCAGTACGTC.

This chain joins TRBV7-2 and TRBJ2-3; D perhaps matches TRBD1 (6 bases). V lost 3 bases and J lost 6, with 13 bases in between. Germline V CDR1 and CDR2: SGHTA, FQGNSA. There are 14 residues in the CDR3. This CDR3 reads CASSFSWGQDTQYF. The CDR3 bases are TGTGCCAGCAGCTTCAGCTGGGGGCAGGATACGCAGTATTTT. Full variable domain (remainder filled in from reference TRBV7-2 and TRBJ2-3): GAGVSQSPSNKVTEKGKDVELRCDPISGHTALYWYRQSLGQGLEFLIYFQGNSAPDKSGLPSDRFSAERTGGSVSTLTIQRTQQEDSAVYLCASSFSWGQDTQYFGPGTRLTVL.

A remark on this clone: At one end the junction does not follow the germline gene, possibly because of a read error. CDR3 coding DNA: TGTGCTAGCAGCCTGGGGACACAGAGCTCCTACAATGAGCAGTTCTTC. Amino acids: CASSLGTQSSYNEQFF. The V and J genes are TRBV7-7 and TRBJ2-1; TRBD1 might be the D (6 bases). Germline values: CDR1 SSHAT, CDR2 FNYEAQ (reference sequence). CDR3 length: 16 residues.

This clone was picked up a small number of times. The rearrangement joins TRBV29-1 to TRBJ2-3, with 9 bases lining up with TRBD2. The CDR3 length is 13 residues. The germline gives CDR1 SQVTM, CDR2 ANQGSEA. V was clipped by 7 bases and J by 2 bases; unmatched bases: 4. CDR3 in amino acids: CSGSGSPTDTQYF. DNA for the CDR3: TGCAGCGGTAGCGGGAGCCCCACAGATACGCAGTATTTT.

This chain uses TRBV2 with TRBJ1-1; 8 bases agree with TRBD1. CDR1 and CDR2 from the germline V gene are SNHLY and FYNNEI. Trimming took 0 bases from V and 5 from J; bases not matched to a gene: 5. The CDR3 is 15 residues long. CDR3 in DNA: TGTGCCAGCAGTGAAGCAGGCAGGGGGCAAACTGAAGCTTTCTTT. As protein: CASSEAGRGQTEAFF.

The J gene is TRBJ1-2, the V gene TRBV29-1; the match to TRBD1 covers 10 bases. The CDR3 length is 13 residues. J gave up 7 bases and V 7 bases, and 9 bases lay outside the gene matches. Per germline, CDR1 SQVTM and CDR2 ANQGSEA. CDR3: CSAPGQGGIGYTF. The CDR3 DNA is TGCAGCGCCCCCGGACAGGGGGGAATTGGCTACACCTTC.

This clone has just a few counts. Within the sample, other DNA sequences also encode this same CDR3. The gene calls are TRBV5-1 and TRBJ1-1; TRBD1 aligns across 8 bases. Germline V gives CDR1 SGHRS, CDR2 YFSETQ. Germline trimming cut 4 bases from V and 4 bases from J; bases unmatched to any gene: 6. CDR3 size: 14 residues. The CDR3 loop is CASSTGQGGTEAFF. CDR3 sequence (DNA): TGCGCCAGCAGCACAGGACAGGGTGGCACTGAAGCTTTCTTT.

This clone was counted once. The J gene is TRBJ1-3, the V gene TRBV7-2; 10 bases map to TRBD1. After removal of 4 bases from V and 3 bases from J, the junction contained 3 bases not matched to a gene. The germline gives CDR1 SGHTA, CDR2 FQGNSA. The CDR3 has 15 amino acids. This CDR3 is CASSSDRGHGNTIYF. The CDR3 DNA sequence: TGTGCCAGCAGCTCAGACAGGGGGCATGGAAACACCATATATTTT.

V gene TRBV19 combines with J gene TRBJ1-1; a possible D gene is TRBD1 (6 bases). The V gene lost 1 base and the J gene lost 6 bases, with 6 bases spanning the gap. This CDR3 has 12 residues. From germline, CDR1 is LNHDA and CDR2 SQIVND (reference sequence). The CDR3 DNA sequence: TGTGCCAGTAGTATAGGGACAGCTGAAGCTTTCTTT. Amino acids: CASSIGTAEAFF.

The rearrangement uses TRBV12-2 and TRBJ1-2. TRBV12-2 is an annotated pseudogene. The CDR3 runs 17 residues. Here the CDR3 reads CASRLPRAAPYQNGYTF. DNA of the CDR3: TGTGCAAGTCGCTTACCCAGAGCCGCCCCCTATCAAAATGGCTACACCTTC.

The gene calls are TRBV6-5 and TRBJ2-2, with D hard to call. Germline V gene lookup returns CDR1 MNHEY and CDR2 SVGAGI. Deletions cut 2 bases from V and 1 base from J, with 5 bases between. CDR3 size: 14 residues. Here the CDR3 DNA reads TGTGCCAGCAGTTACGGCAGGAACACCGGGGAGCTGTTTTTT. It encodes CASSYGRNTGELFF.

The sample holds one count of this clone. V is TRBV6-1 and J is TRBJ2-7; 9 positions agree with TRBD2. This CDR3 contains 17 residues. The germline V gene encodes CDR1 MNHNS and CDR2 SASEGT. J lost 4 bases, V lost 1 base, and 11 bases had no gene match. In nucleotides, the CDR3 is TGTGCCAGCAGTGAAGGGGCCGCACTAGCGGGTCGATACGAGCAGTACTTC. Amino acid sequence: CASSEGAALAGRYEQYF.

The J gene is TRBJ1-4, the V gene TRBV2; the D is unclear. Trimming took off 6 bases at V and 8 bases at J, with 16 bases between the two ends. The CDR3 runs 14 residues. Germline lookup yields CDR1 SNHLY and CDR2 FYNNEI. The CDR3 is CASSPTLLGEKLFF. As DNA, the CDR3 is TGTGCCAGCAGCCCGACCCTGTTAGGGGAAAAACTGTTTTTT. Using reference TRBV2 and TRBJ1-4 for the parts outside the CDR3, the full variable domain is EPEVTQTPSHQVTQMGQEVILRCVPISNHLYFYWYRQILGQKVEFLVSFYNNEISEKSEIFDDQFSVERPDGSNFTLKIRSTKLEDSAMYFCASSPTLLGEKLFFGSGTQLSVL.

This sequence joins TRBV11-2 and TRBJ1-3, with D tentatively TRBD1 (6 bases). This CDR3 has 17 residues. Trimming removed 5 bases from V and 0 bases from J, with 17 bases in between. Germline CDR1 reads SGHAT; CDR2 reads FQNNGV. The CDR3 here is CASSPLQGLSSGNTIYF. In DNA, the CDR3 is TGTGCCAGCAGCCCGTTACAGGGACTAAGCTCTGGAAACACCATATATTTT.